The 29 T cell receptor beta chains given below trace back to one sample, sequenced in a study of shared clonotypes between healthy human individuals. Using immunoSEQ multiplex PCR, the repertoire was profiled, and TCRdb retains in-frame clones only, with some absent. Found here are roughly 2 million clones, roughly 94% of them singletons; the top ten hold about 0.13%. Sequenced material: naive CD4+ T cells sorted from blood. The subset is: CD45RA+ positively selected. The source of these receptors is a man between 18 and 29 years old in good health.

About this clone: The sample holds other DNA sequences that translate to the same CDR3. This chain connects TRBV28 to TRBJ1-2; no definite D call. Germline V gives CDR1 MDHEN, CDR2 SYDVKM. The CDR3 runs to 12 residues. V lost 5 bases, J lost 3 bases, and 7 bases lay in between. CDR3 loop: CASSTGYYGYTF. In DNA, the CDR3 is TGTGCCAGCAGTACCGGTTACTATGGCTACACCTTC.

As concerns this clone: The sample contains more than one DNA sequence encoding this CDR3. The genes are TRBV7-9 and TRBJ2-1, with 8 bases lining up with TRBD1. V shed 4 bases, J shed 5 bases, and the junction held 7 bases outside the gene matches. This CDR3 is built from 15 residues. CDR1 and CDR2 from the germline V gene are SEHNR and FQNEAQ (reference sequence). The CDR3 here is CASSSGQGINNEQFF. CDR3 nucleotide sequence: TGTGCCAGCAGCTCAGGACAGGGAATAAACAATGAGCAGTTCTTC.

The chain has TRBV6-1 and TRBJ2-7; no firm D call. This CDR3 contains 13 residues. The V end was cut by 10 bases, the J end by 1 base, with 14 bases between. Looked up from germline, CDR1 is MNHNS and CDR2 is SASEGT. CDR3: CATKGIGSYEQYF. The DNA for the CDR3 is TGTGCCACCAAAGGGATCGGGTCCTACGAGCAGTACTTC.

This chain links TRBV5-8 with TRBJ1-2; D is undetermined. The germline CDR1 and CDR2 sequences are SGHTS and YDEGEE. This CDR3 comprises 12 residues. Between the trimmed V and J ends, which lost 4 bases and 2 bases, there was a span of 6 bases. The CDR3 nucleotides read TGTGCCAGCAGCCTGAACAACTATGGCTACACCTTC. It yields the protein CASSLNNYGYTF. Full variable domain (outside the CDR3, taken from reference TRBV5-8 and TRBJ1-2): EAGVTQSPTHLIKTRGQQATLRCSPISGHTSVYWYQQALGLGLQFLLWYDEGEERNRGNFPPRFSGRQFPNYSSELNVNALELEDSALYLCASSLNNYGYTFGSGTRLTVV.

The chain carries TRBV10-1 and TRBJ2-5, with 11 bases lining up with TRBD1. The germline V gene encodes CDR1 WNHNN and CDR2 SYGVQD (reference sequence). Trimming cost V 5 bases and J 3 bases; bases outside gene matches: 5. The CDR3 totals 15 residues. This CDR3 reads CASSRDRGSEETQYF. The CDR3 region has the DNA TGCGCCAGCAGTAGGGACAGGGGGTCCGAAGAGACCCAGTACTTC.

The chain uses TRBV19 and TRBJ1-5; unclear D gene. The CDR3 is 15 amino acids. The germline V gene has CDR1 LNHDA and CDR2 SQIVND (reference sequence). V was clipped by 6 bases and J by 0 bases, with 12 bases between them. The CDR3, as DNA: TGTGCCAGTAGGACGGAGTCATATAGCAATCAGCCCCAGCATTTT. The encoded protein is CASRTESYSNQPQHF.

The chain employs TRBV10-3 and TRBJ2-5, with TRBD2 matching 10 bases. CDR1 and CDR2 (germline): ENHRY, SYGVKD. J gave up 5 bases and V 0 bases, and 6 bases lay outside the gene matches. The CDR3 sequence is 16 residues long. CDR3 sequence reads: CAISESASGSPETQYF. As DNA, the CDR3 is TGTGCCATCAGTGAGTCGGCTAGCGGGAGTCCGGAGACCCAGTACTTC.

This chain joins TRBV18 and TRBJ1-6, with 7 positions matching TRBD1. The V gene end was trimmed by 2 bases and the J gene end by 10 bases; junction bases not matched to a gene: 8. This CDR3 is built from 15 residues. Looked up from germline, CDR1 is KGHSH and CDR2 is LQKENI. The CDR3 DNA reads TGTGCCAGCTCACCAGAGAAGATAGGGGGCTCACCCCTCCACTTT. It yields the protein CASSPEKIGGSPLHF.

The chain has TRBV30 and TRBJ1-6; no reliable D call. The CDR3 contains 13 residues. Deletions cut 2 bases from V and 10 bases from J, with 12 bases between. Germline values: CDR1 GTSNPN, CDR2 SVGIG (reference sequence). CDR3 in DNA: TGTGCCTGGAGTCCAGATTTCAGGTCACCCCTCCACTTT. The encoded protein is CAWSPDFRSPLHF.

The chain carries TRBV30 and TRBJ2-7; TRBD1 is a possible D gene (6 bases). Trimming pared 4 bases from V and 2 bases from J, leaving 12 bases between. Germline values: CDR1 GTSNPN, CDR2 SVGIG (reference sequence). CDR3 size: 13 residues. The CDR3 is CAWTQGVTYEQYF. The CDR3 DNA sequence: TGTGCCTGGACACAGGGAGTCACCTACGAGCAGTACTTC. Based on the CDR3 plus reference TRBV30 and TRBJ2-7, the full variable domain is SQTIHQWPATLVQPVGSPLSLECTVEGTSNPNLYWYRQAAGRGLQLLFYSVGIGQISSEVPQNLSASRPQDRQFILSSKKLLLSDSGFYLCAWTQGVTYEQYFGPGTRLTVT.

A remark on this clone: Other nucleotide sequences in the sample specify the same CDR3. CDR3 in amino acids: CASSLALAGGLNEQFF. As DNA, the CDR3 is TGTGCCAGCAGCTTGGCACTAGCGGGGGGCCTTAATGAGCAGTTCTTC. The chain employs TRBV7-2 and TRBJ2-1, with TRBD2 matching 12 bases. Germline assignment: CDR1 SGHTA and CDR2 FQGNSA. CDR3 size: 16 residues. With V trimmed by 3 bases and J by 7 bases, 7 bases remained unmatched.

CDR3 amino acids: CASSGDWITDTQYF. The CDR3, as DNA: TGTGCCAGCAGCGGGGACTGGATCACAGATACGCAGTATTTT. The rearrangement uses TRBV11-2 and TRBJ2-3; D possibly corresponds to TRBD2 (6 bases). Trimming stripped 5 bases from V and 2 bases from J, with 11 bases between. This CDR3 has 14 residues. Germline V gene lookup returns CDR1 SGHAT and CDR2 FQNNGV. Based on the CDR3 plus reference TRBV11-2 and TRBJ2-3, the full variable domain is EAGVAQSPRYKIIEKRQSVAFWCNPISGHATLYWYQQILGQGPKLLIQFQNNGVVDDSQLPKDRFSAERLKGVDSTLKIQPAKLEDSAVYLCASSGDWITDTQYFGPGTRLTVL.

The chain combines TRBV5-1 with TRBJ2-5; D is perhaps TRBD1 (6 bases). From germline, CDR1 is SGHRS and CDR2 YFSETQ. This CDR3 is 14 amino acids long. Trimming cost V 0 bases and J 5 bases, with 11 bases left between them. The CDR3 region has the DNA TGCGCCAGCAGCTTGGAAGGGCAGGGGGAGACCCAGTACTTC. Translation gives CASSLEGQGETQYF.

This rearrangement joins TRBV10-3 to TRBJ2-3; 9 bases map to TRBD1. CDR3 length: 14 residues. The germline gives CDR1 ENHRY, CDR2 SYGVKD. Unmatched junction bases numbered 6, after V lost 7 bases and J lost 4 bases. The CDR3 is CAINGQGQADTQYF. CDR3 DNA sequence: TGTGCCATCAACGGACAGGGGCAGGCAGATACGCAGTATTTT.

J is TRBJ2-7 and V is TRBV2, with D maybe TRBD2 (5 bases). This CDR3 is 14 amino acids long. The V end was cut by 5 bases, the J end by 6 bases, with 17 bases between. Germline V gives CDR1 SNHLY, CDR2 FYNNEI. The chain's CDR3 is CASSRPSGATEQYF. The CDR3 region has the DNA TGTGCCAGCAGTAGACCGAGCGGCGCCACCGAGCAGTACTTC.

The chain carries TRBV18 and TRBJ1-6; unclear D gene. CDR3 length equals 12 residues. Germline CDR1 is KGHSH and CDR2 is LQKENI. V lost 4 bases, J lost 7 bases, and 5 bases lay in between. The CDR3 is CASSQENSPLHF. The CDR3 nucleotides are TGTGCCAGCTCACAGGAGAATTCACCCCTCCACTTT.

The chain uses TRBV28 and TRBJ1-2; D is undetermined. This CDR3 comprises 13 residues. With 5 bases removed from V and 4 bases from J, the gap between germline ends came to 11 bases. The V gene's germline CDR1 is MDHEN and CDR2 SYDVKM. The chain's CDR3 is CASSPTGFYGYTF. The CDR3 coding sequence is TGTGCCAGCAGTCCCACGGGCTTCTATGGCTACACCTTC.

The V and J genes are TRBV14 and TRBJ2-3; no definite D call. The V and J ends lost 4 bases and 1 base respectively, with 12 bases between them. The germline gives CDR1 SGHDN, CDR2 FVKESK. CDR3 size: 15 residues. Written as DNA, the CDR3 is TGTGCCAGCAGCCCCCTGGGTTACGGCACAGATACGCAGTATTTT. Its protein is CASSPLGYGTDTQYF.

The chain carries TRBV30 and TRBJ1-1; unclear D gene. Germline V gives CDR1 GTSNPN, CDR2 SVGIG (reference sequence). Trimming stripped 5 bases from V and 11 bases from J, with 15 bases between. The CDR3 length is 11 residues. CDR3 sequence reads: CAWGSDLEAFF. The CDR3, as DNA: TGTGCCTGGGGTAGTGACCTTGAGGCTTTCTTT.

There are many counts of this clone. The chain recombines TRBV4-1 with TRBJ1-4; 9 bases are a match to TRBD1. CDR1 and CDR2 (germline): MGHRA, YSYEKL. This CDR3 contains 15 residues. The junction had 5 bases not matched to a gene; V was cut back by 3 bases and J by 6 bases. The CDR3 region has the DNA TGCGCCAGCAGCCAGGGGGACAGGGACTATGAAAAACTGTTTTTT. This codes for CASSQGDRDYEKLFF.

The chain couples TRBV27 to TRBJ1-5; weak D call: TRBD1 (5 bases). This CDR3 contains 15 residues. Trimming pared 3 bases from V and 4 bases from J, leaving 13 bases between. The germline CDR1 and CDR2 sequences are MNHEY and SMNVEV (reference sequence). CDR3 region: CASSFNAGKNQPQHF. The CDR3 DNA is TGTGCCAGCAGTTTCAACGCAGGGAAGAATCAGCCCCAGCATTTT.

This chain uses TRBV27 with TRBJ2-1, with a possible D match to TRBD2 (6 bases). The germline V gene encodes CDR1 MNHEY and CDR2 SMNVEV (reference sequence). Trimming removed 7 bases at V and 3 bases at J, with 22 bases between. CDR3 size: 17 residues. CDR3 DNA: TGTGCCAGCACCCTCCTTAGCGGAACACGGGGCTACAATGAGCAGTTCTTC. It specifies CASTLLSGTRGYNEQFF.

The rearrangement joins TRBV30 to TRBJ2-2; 9 bases line up with TRBD1. This CDR3 is 14 amino acids long. Germline V gene data show CDR1 as GTSNPN and CDR2 as SVGIG (reference sequence). With 8 bases clipped from V and 7 bases from J, the junction kept 11 bases outside the gene matches. The CDR3 reads CAGTGTGLIGELFF. The DNA of the CDR3 is TGTGCCGGGACCGGGACAGGGCTAATCGGGGAGCTGTTTTTT.

The rearrangement joins TRBV10-3 to TRBJ1-3; TRBD1 aligns across 7 bases. J lost 3 bases, V lost 7 bases, and 9 bases had no gene match. The V gene's germline CDR1 is ENHRY and CDR2 SYGVKD. This CDR3 is 15 amino acids long. The CDR3 here is CAIKNKGAGGNTIYF. The CDR3 nucleotides are TGTGCCATCAAGAATAAGGGGGCCGGTGGAAACACCATATATTTT.

This clone has just one count. The CDR3 nucleotides are TGTGCCAGCTCACCACCGATGGGGGCCGAGCAGTACTTC. This translates into CASSPPMGAEQYF. The chain combines TRBV18 with TRBJ2-7; D is perhaps TRBD1 (6 bases). Germline CDR1 KGHSH, CDR2 LQKENI. This CDR3 region has 13 residues. The germline V and J ends were trimmed by 0 bases and 6 bases, with 9 bases remaining between them.

The chain combines TRBV6-5 with TRBJ2-2, with 7 positions matching TRBD2. Germline V CDR1 and CDR2: MNHEY, SVGAGI. This CDR3 comprises 13 residues. V dropped 2 bases and J dropped 7; count of bases not matched to a gene: 1. The CDR3 reads CASSYREGGELFF. The CDR3, as DNA: TGTGCCAGCAGTTACAGGGAGGGCGGGGAGCTGTTTTTT.

The V gene is TRBV6-4, the J gene TRBJ1-6; D unclear. V was cut by 0 bases and J by 9 bases, with 9 bases left in between. CDR3 size: 14 residues. CDR1 and CDR2 (germline): MRHNA, SNTAGT. CDR3 sequence (DNA): TGTGCCAGCAGTGACTCGATGAATGGTTCACCCCTCCACTTT. This gives the protein CASSDSMNGSPLHF.

The sample holds one count of this clone. The V and J genes are TRBV25-1 and TRBJ1-2; the D gene is possibly TRBD1 (5 bases). This CDR3 region has 12 residues. The V end lost 6 bases, the J end lost 4 bases, and 9 bases lay between the germline ends. The germline V gene encodes CDR1 MGHDK and CDR2 SYGVNS. The chain's CDR3 is CASSWQGYGYTF. The CDR3 DNA reads as TGTGCCAGCAGCTGGCAGGGCTATGGCTACACCTTC.

This sequence joins TRBV28 and TRBJ1-2; weak D call: TRBD1 (5 bases). Trimming pared 6 bases from V and 3 bases from J, leaving 11 bases between. CDR1 and CDR2 from the germline V gene are MDHEN and SYDVKM. The CDR3 runs to 13 residues. In DNA form, the CDR3 reads TGTGCCAGCAGCCCAACAGGTCACTATGGCTACACCTTC. Translating it yields CASSPTGHYGYTF.